A selection of T cell receptor beta chains follows, all from one sample in a study of radiotherapy plus CTLA-4 blockade in lung cancer. Some clones are missing from TCRdb's copy, which holds only in-frame ones; the method was immunoSEQ multiplex PCR. The sample has approximately 94,000 clones, roughly 85% seen once. The sequencing used peripheral blood, collected from a patient treated with radiotherapy plus ipilimumab. The receptors shown here come from a human donor with non-small cell lung cancer that progressed on radiotherapy plus ipilimumab. The CDR3 runs from the conserved cysteine through the conserved F or W. D genes are given only for firm matches. The size field is filled for only some rows; it gives once, few, many or a size class.

CDR3aa: CASSITQGAYNEQFF
CDR3nt: TGTGCCAGCAGTATTACGCAGGGGGCTTACAATGAGCAGTTCTTC
v_gene: TRBV6-1
d_gene: TRBD1
abundance: -
j_gene: TRBJ2-1

CDR3aa: CATSDIPTGGYTF
CDR3nt: TGTGCCACCTCGGACATCCCTACCGGCGGCTACACCTTC
v_gene: TRBV2
d_gene: -
abundance: -
j_gene: TRBJ1-2

CDR3aa: CASSFGSRETQYF
CDR3nt: TGTGCCAGCAGCTTTGGGTCCCGGGAGACCCAGTACTTC
v_gene: TRBV5-6
d_gene: -
abundance: -
j_gene: TRBJ2-5

CDR3aa: CASSGTGPHEQYF
CDR3nt: TGTGCCAGCAGTGGTACAGGGCCCCACGAGCAGTACTTC
v_gene: TRBV6-1
d_gene: -
abundance: -
j_gene: TRBJ2-7

CDR3aa: CASSSPGTLNRNGYTF
CDR3nt: TGTGCCAGCAGTTCACCCGGGACCCTCAACCGGAATGGCTACACCTTC
v_gene: TRBV28
d_gene: -
abundance: -
j_gene: TRBJ1-2

CDR3aa: CASSVRANYGYTF
CDR3nt: TGTGCCAGCAGTGTCAGGGCTAACTATGGCTACACCTTC
v_gene: TRBV5-6
d_gene: -
abundance: -
j_gene: TRBJ1-2

CDR3aa: CASSQGLGNEQYF
CDR3nt: TGTGCCAGCAGCCAAGGTTTAGGGAACGAGCAGTACTTC
v_gene: TRBV4-2
d_gene: -
abundance: -
j_gene: TRBJ2-7

CDR3aa: CASSLEGRQGANVLTF
CDR3nt: TGTGCCAGCAGCTTAGAAGGACGACAGGGGGCCAACGTCCTGACTTTC
v_gene: TRBV11-2
d_gene: -
abundance: -
j_gene: TRBJ2-6

CDR3aa: CASSLQDKSEKLFF
CDR3nt: TGTGCCAGCAGCTTGCAGGATAAAAGTGAAAAACTGTTTTTT
v_gene: TRBV5-4
d_gene: -
abundance: -
j_gene: TRBJ1-4

CDR3aa: CASSFQGETQYF
CDR3nt: TGTGCCAGCAGTTTCCAAGGGGAGACCCAGTACTTC
v_gene: TRBV2
d_gene: -
abundance: -
j_gene: TRBJ2-5

CDR3aa: CASSRRNRGFSYGYTF
CDR3nt: TGTGCCAGCAGCAGAAGGAACAGGGGTTTCTCCTATGGCTACACCTTC
v_gene: TRBV27
d_gene: TRBD1
abundance: -
j_gene: TRBJ1-2

CDR3aa: CASSLTGAGDGANVLTF
CDR3nt: TGTGCCAGCAGCTTAACTGGGGCGGGAGATGGGGCCAACGTCCTGACTTTC
v_gene: TRBV7-3
d_gene: TRBD2
abundance: -
j_gene: TRBJ2-6

CDR3aa: CASRYQGGPTDTQYF
CDR3nt: TGTGCCAGCAGATACCAGGGGGGCCCCACAGATACGCAGTATTTT
v_gene: TRBV25-1
d_gene: -
abundance: -
j_gene: TRBJ2-3

CDR3aa: CASGSQGRGLTSGNYEQYF
CDR3nt: TGTGCTAGTGGTTCACAGGGAAGGGGGTTGACTAGCGGAAACTACGAGCAGTACTTC
v_gene: TRBV12-5
d_gene: TRBD2
abundance: -
j_gene: TRBJ2-7

CDR3aa: CASSLEDYEQYF
CDR3nt: TGTGCCAGCAGCTTGGAGGACTACGAGCAGTACTTC
v_gene: TRBV5-6
d_gene: -
abundance: -
j_gene: TRBJ2-7

CDR3aa: CSAQIVTGYTF
CDR3nt: TGCAGTGCTCAGATCGTTACCGGCTACACCTTC
v_gene: TRBV20-1
d_gene: -
abundance: -
j_gene: TRBJ1-2

CDR3aa: CASSLQGTGYTF
CDR3nt: TGTGCCAGCAGCTTACAGGGTACTGGCTACACCTTC
v_gene: TRBV5-6
d_gene: -
abundance: few
j_gene: TRBJ1-2

CDR3aa: CASRGSLAPTDTQYF
CDR3nt: TGTGCCAGCAGAGGCAGTTTGGCCCCCACAGATACGCAGTATTTT
v_gene: TRBV6-5
d_gene: -
abundance: -
j_gene: TRBJ2-3

CDR3aa: CASVGSYEQYF
CDR3nt: TGTGCCAGCGTGGGCTCCTACGAGCAGTACTTC
v_gene: TRBV6-1
d_gene: -
abundance: few
j_gene: TRBJ2-7

CDR3aa: CASRLTNYGYTF
CDR3nt: TGTGCCAGCAGGCTCACTAACTATGGCTACACCTTC
v_gene: TRBV28
d_gene: -
abundance: -
j_gene: TRBJ1-2

CDR3aa: CASMGGTKETQYF
CDR3nt: TGTGCCAGTATGGGGGGGACCAAAGAGACCCAGTACTTC
v_gene: TRBV19
d_gene: TRBD2
abundance: -
j_gene: TRBJ2-5

CDR3aa: CASSLELAGGGEQFF
CDR3nt: TGCGCCAGCAGCTTGGAGCTAGCGGGAGGCGGAGAGCAGTTCTTC
v_gene: TRBV5-1
d_gene: TRBD2
abundance: -
j_gene: TRBJ2-1

CDR3aa: CASSSGWGGRYTGELFF
CDR3nt: TGCGCCAGCAGCTCGGGGTGGGGGGGGCGGTACACCGGGGAGCTGTTTTTT
v_gene: TRBV5-1
d_gene: -
abundance: -
j_gene: TRBJ2-2

CDR3aa: CASTLDRVNTEAFF
CDR3nt: TGTGCCAGCACCCTCGACAGGGTGAACACTGAAGCTTTCTTT
v_gene: TRBV6-6
d_gene: TRBD1
abundance: -
j_gene: TRBJ1-1

CDR3aa: CASSLGGPGNTIYF
CDR3nt: TGTGCCAGCAGCTTAGGCGGGCCTGGAAACACCATATATTTT
v_gene: TRBV11-3
d_gene: -
abundance: -
j_gene: TRBJ1-3

CDR3aa: CASSLRTSGKNIQYF
CDR3nt: TGTGCCAGCAGCCTCCGGACTAGCGGGAAAAACATTCAGTACTTC
v_gene: TRBV7-3
d_gene: TRBD2
abundance: -
j_gene: TRBJ2-4

CDR3aa: CASSLVVGTSGRSYNEQFF
CDR3nt: TGTGCCAGCAGCTTAGTAGTAGGGACTAGCGGGAGGAGCTACAATGAGCAGTTCTTC
v_gene: TRBV7-8
d_gene: TRBD2
abundance: -
j_gene: TRBJ2-1

CDR3aa: CASSLMGPDTQYF
CDR3nt: TGTGCCAGCAGCTTAATGGGGCCAGATACGCAGTATTTT
v_gene: TRBV11-3
d_gene: -
abundance: -
j_gene: TRBJ2-3

CDR3aa: CASSLGGVFGADTQYF
CDR3nt: TGTGCCAGCAGCTTAGGGGGTGTGTTCGGGGCAGATACGCAGTATTTT
v_gene: TRBV11-3
d_gene: -
abundance: -
j_gene: TRBJ2-3

CDR3aa: CASSLAVGRLNEQFF
CDR3nt: TGCGCCAGCAGCTTGGCCGTCGGGAGGTTGAATGAGCAGTTCTTC
v_gene: TRBV5-1
d_gene: TRBD2
abundance: -
j_gene: TRBJ2-1

CDR3aa: CASSSGAYPEAFF
CDR3nt: TGTGCCAGCAGTTCAGGGGCATACCCTGAAGCTTTCTTT
v_gene: TRBV27
d_gene: -
abundance: -
j_gene: TRBJ1-1

CDR3aa: CASRWREPYEQYF
CDR3nt: TGCGCCAGCAGGTGGCGGGAGCCTTACGAGCAGTACTTC
v_gene: TRBV5-1
d_gene: TRBD2
abundance: -
j_gene: TRBJ2-7

CDR3aa: CASSVGGWGETQYF
CDR3nt: TGTGCCAGCAGCGTGGGGGGATGGGGAGAGACCCAGTACTTC
v_gene: TRBV9
d_gene: -
abundance: -
j_gene: TRBJ2-5

CDR3aa: CASSYGQTNTEAFF
CDR3nt: TGTGCCAGCAGTTACGGACAGACGAACACTGAAGCTTTCTTT
v_gene: TRBV6-5
d_gene: -
abundance: -
j_gene: TRBJ1-1

CDR3aa: CASREGAGQPQHF
CDR3nt: TGTGCCAGCAGGGAGGGGGCGGGGCAGCCCCAGCATTTT
v_gene: TRBV28
d_gene: TRBD1
abundance: -
j_gene: TRBJ1-5

CDR3aa: CASSSGLDNEQFF
CDR3nt: TGTGCCAGCAGCTCGGGACTCGACAATGAGCAGTTCTTC
v_gene: TRBV7-3
d_gene: -
abundance: -
j_gene: TRBJ2-1

CDR3aa: CASSFSPNQPQHF
CDR3nt: TGTGCCAGCAGCTTTAGCCCTAATCAGCCCCAGCATTTT
v_gene: TRBV7-8
d_gene: -
abundance: -
j_gene: TRBJ1-5

CDR3aa: CASSLGFAGSPNEQFF
CDR3nt: TGTGCCAGCAGCTTGGGTTTCGCGGGAAGTCCGAATGAGCAGTTCTTC
v_gene: TRBV5-4
d_gene: -
abundance: -
j_gene: TRBJ2-1

CDR3aa: CASSSKAGSSYNEQFF
CDR3nt: TGTGCCAGCAGTTCGAAAGCGGGGAGCTCCTACAATGAGCAGTTCTTC
v_gene: TRBV6-5
d_gene: TRBD2
abundance: -
j_gene: TRBJ2-1

CDR3aa: CAGIFDYLSYEQYF
CDR3nt: TGTGCCGGCATATTTGACTACCTATCCTACGAGCAGTACTTC
v_gene: TRBV30
d_gene: -
abundance: -
j_gene: TRBJ2-7

CDR3aa: CASSDTRQGRSVFF
CDR3nt: TGTGCCAGCAGTGACACCCGGCAGGGGCGTTCGGTGTTTTTT
v_gene: TRBV28
d_gene: -
abundance: -
j_gene: TRBJ2-2

CDR3aa: CASSLGSPGTLNYGYTF
CDR3nt: TGTGCCAGCAGCTTAGGATCCCCAGGGACCCTTAACTATGGCTACACCTTC
v_gene: TRBV11-2
d_gene: -
abundance: few
j_gene: TRBJ1-2

CDR3aa: CASRTSGFYNEQFF
CDR3nt: TGTGCCAGTAGAACGAGCGGGTTCTACAATGAGCAGTTCTTC
v_gene: TRBV19
d_gene: -
abundance: -
j_gene: TRBJ2-1

CDR3aa: CAGRVPRTQHF
CDR3nt: TGTGCCGGACGAGTACCCCGCACCCAGCATTTT
v_gene: TRBV19
d_gene: -
abundance: few
j_gene: TRBJ1-5

CDR3aa: CAWSPRLPGFQPQHF
CDR3nt: TGTGCCTGGAGTCCCCGGCTGCCCGGGTTCCAGCCCCAGCATTTT
v_gene: TRBV30
d_gene: -
abundance: few
j_gene: TRBJ1-5

CDR3aa: CASSRWGQGAEDTQYF
CDR3nt: TGTGCCAGTAGTCGGTGGGGACAGGGGGCTGAAGATACGCAGTATTTT
v_gene: TRBV19
d_gene: TRBD1
abundance: -
j_gene: TRBJ2-3